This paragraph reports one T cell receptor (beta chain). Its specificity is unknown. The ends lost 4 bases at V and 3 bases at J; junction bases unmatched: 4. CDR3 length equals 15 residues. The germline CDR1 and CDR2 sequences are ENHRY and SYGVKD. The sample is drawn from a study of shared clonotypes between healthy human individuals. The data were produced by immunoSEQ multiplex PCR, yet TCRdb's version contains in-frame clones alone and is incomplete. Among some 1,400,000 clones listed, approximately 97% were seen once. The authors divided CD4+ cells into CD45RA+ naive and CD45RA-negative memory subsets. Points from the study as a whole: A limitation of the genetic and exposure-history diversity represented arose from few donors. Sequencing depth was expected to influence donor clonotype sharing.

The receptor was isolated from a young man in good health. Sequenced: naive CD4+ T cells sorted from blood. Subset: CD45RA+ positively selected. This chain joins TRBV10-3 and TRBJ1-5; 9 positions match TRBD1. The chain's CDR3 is CAISGTGAINQPQHF. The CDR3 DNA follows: TGTGCCATCAGTGGGACAGGGGCCATCAATCAGCCCCAGCATTTT.